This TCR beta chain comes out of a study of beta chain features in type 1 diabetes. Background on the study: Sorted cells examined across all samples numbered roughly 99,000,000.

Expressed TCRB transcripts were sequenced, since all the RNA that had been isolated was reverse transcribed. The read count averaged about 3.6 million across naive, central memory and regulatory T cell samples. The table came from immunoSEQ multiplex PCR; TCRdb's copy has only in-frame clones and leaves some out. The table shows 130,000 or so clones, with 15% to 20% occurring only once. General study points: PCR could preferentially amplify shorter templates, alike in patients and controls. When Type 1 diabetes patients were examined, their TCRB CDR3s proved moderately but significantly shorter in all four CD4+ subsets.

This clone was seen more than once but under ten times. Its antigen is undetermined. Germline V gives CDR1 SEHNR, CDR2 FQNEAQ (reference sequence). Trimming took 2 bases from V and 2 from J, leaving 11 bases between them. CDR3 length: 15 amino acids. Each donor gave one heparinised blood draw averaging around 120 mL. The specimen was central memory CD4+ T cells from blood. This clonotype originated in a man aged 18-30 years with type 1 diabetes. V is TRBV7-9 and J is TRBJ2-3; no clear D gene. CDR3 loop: CASSLQSALTDTQYF. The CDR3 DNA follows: TGTGCCAGCAGCTTACAATCAGCCCTCACAGATACGCAGTATTTT.